Following are 24 T cell receptor beta chains from one sample sequenced in a study of cytomegalovirus exposure and HLA in healthy donors. The PCR ran on 60 Vbeta and 13 Jbeta primers. This table comes from immunoSEQ multiplex PCR, and its TCRdb copy is limited to in-frame clones, with some not included. The data contain roughly 190,000 clones, about 77% of them singletons. Sequencing was performed on PBMCs. The receptor source for this set is a woman in her twenties or thirties in good health and CMV-seropositive.

The gene calls are TRBV11-3 and TRBJ1-3; D is undetermined. CDR1 and CDR2 (germline): SGHNT, YENEEA. The V gene lost 4 bases and the J gene lost 0 bases, with 16 bases spanning the gap. The CDR3 consists of 17 residues. CDR3 bases: TGTGCCAGCAGCTCCCGGACGGGATTCCACTCTGGAAACACCATATATTTT. It yields the protein CASSSRTGFHSGNTIYF.

The J gene is TRBJ2-1, the V gene TRBV7-6; 12 bases are a match to TRBD2. Germline lookup yields CDR1 SGHVS and CDR2 FNYEAQ. With V trimmed by 2 bases and J by 2 bases, 10 bases remained unmatched. The length of the CDR3 is 19 residues. This CDR3 reads CASSLNGASGGATYNEQFF. Here the CDR3 DNA reads TGTGCCAGCAGCTTAAATGGGGCTAGCGGGGGGGCCACCTACAATGAGCAGTTCTTC.

The chain combines TRBV19 with TRBJ2-2; 7 bases align to TRBD1. The CDR3 is 13 residues long. The V gene end was trimmed by 7 bases and the J gene end by 7 bases; junction bases not matched to a gene: 6. CDR1 and CDR2 from the germline V gene are LNHDA and SQIVND (reference sequence). The CDR3 reads CASIKGAGGELFF. The CDR3 bases are TGTGCCAGTATTAAGGGGGCCGGCGGGGAGCTGTTTTTT.

This clone turned up a few times. CDR3 in amino acids: CASSSGQPSTDTQYF. The CDR3 coding sequence is TGCGCCAGCAGCTCCGGACAGCCTAGCACAGATACGCAGTATTTT. V usage is TRBV5-1 and J usage is TRBJ2-3; tentatively, D is TRBD1 (6 bases). CDR1 and CDR2 (germline): SGHRS, YFSETQ. This CDR3 spans 15 amino acids. The V and J ends lost 3 bases and 0 bases respectively, with 11 bases between them.

The chain combines TRBV18 with TRBJ2-7; tentatively, D is TRBD2 (6 bases). The CDR3 has 14 amino acids. Germline values: CDR1 KGHSH, CDR2 LQKENI. Trimming stripped 3 bases from V and 6 bases from J, with 15 bases between. The CDR3 nucleotides read TGTGCCAGCTCACCGGTCGGGACTGATTTCGAGCAGTACTTC. Translating gives CASSPVGTDFEQYF. The variable domain in full, with the rest retrieved from reference TRBV18 and TRBJ2-7, is NAGVMQNPRHLVRRRGQEARLRCSPMKGHSHVYWYRQLPEEGLKFMVYLQKENIIDESGMPKERFSAEFPKEGPSILRIQQVVRGDSAAYFCASSPVGTDFEQYFGPGTRLTVT.

The chain joins TRBV9 to TRBJ2-6; D uncertain. The V end lost 0 bases, the J end lost 0 bases, and 7 bases lay between the germline ends. The V gene's germline CDR1 is SGDLS and CDR2 YYNGEE. There are 16 residues in the CDR3. The DNA for the CDR3 is TGTGCCAGCAGCGTAGGTCTCCCCTCTGGGGCCAACGTCCTGACTTTC. Translated, it gives CASSVGLPSGANVLTF.

The chain recombines TRBV6-5 with TRBJ2-7, with D uncertain. Deletions cut 2 bases from V and 7 bases from J, with 6 bases between. This CDR3 comprises 11 residues. The germline gives CDR1 MNHEY, CDR2 SVGAGI. Here the CDR3 reads CASSYMEEQYF. The DNA for the CDR3 is TGTGCCAGCAGTTACATGGAGGAGCAGTACTTC.

The V gene is TRBV9, the J gene TRBJ2-5; 7 nucleotides match TRBD1. In germline, CDR1 is SGDLS, CDR2 YYNGEE. The length of the CDR3 is 13 residues. J lost 2 bases, V lost 3 bases, and 1 base had no gene match. CDR3 region: CASSGDSQETQYF. The CDR3 coding sequence is TGTGCCAGCAGCGGGGACAGTCAAGAGACCCAGTACTTC.

The genes are TRBV5-1 and TRBJ2-7, with D tentatively TRBD1 (5 bases). Germline CDR1 and CDR2: SGHRS and YFSETQ. Trimming took 3 bases from V and 9 from J, leaving 10 bases between them. This CDR3 comprises 11 residues. The CDR3 DNA follows: TGCGCCAGCAGCTCGACAGCTGTGCAGTACTTC. Protein sequence: CASSSTAVQYF.

This chain uses TRBV19 with TRBJ1-6, with 7 bases that match TRBD1. Germline trimming cut 3 bases from V and 7 bases from J; bases unmatched to any gene: 3. The CDR3 loop spans 14 amino acids. Germline V lookup: CDR1 LNHDA, CDR2 SQIVND (reference sequence). The CDR3 is CASSIDRANSPLHF. In DNA form, the CDR3 reads TGTGCCAGTAGTATCGACAGGGCGAATTCACCCCTCCACTTT. The whole variable domain, remainder taken from reference TRBV19 and TRBJ1-6, is DGGITQSPKYLFRKEGQNVTLSCEQNLNHDAMYWYRQDPGQGLRLIYYSQIVNDFQKGDIAEGYSVSREKKESFPLTVTSAQKNPTAFYLCASSIDRANSPLHFGNGTRLTVT.

The gene calls are TRBV4-2 and TRBJ2-3; no reliable D call. The CDR3 extends over 14 amino acids. The germline CDR1 and CDR2 sequences are LGHNA and YNFKEQ. Between the trimmed V and J ends, which lost 3 bases and 3 bases, there was a span of 10 bases. The CDR3 loop is CASSQAPGTDTQYF. DNA of the CDR3: TGTGCCAGCAGCCAGGCCCCCGGGACAGATACGCAGTATTTT.

The chain combines TRBV25-1 with TRBJ1-1; the match to TRBD1 covers 9 bases. After removal of 6 bases from V and 5 bases from J, the junction contained 4 bases not matched to a gene. This CDR3 contains 13 residues. CDR1 and CDR2 (germline): MGHDK, SYGVNS. The DNA of the CDR3 is TGTGCCAGCAGACAGGGGGCGAGGACTGAAGCTTTCTTT. It encodes CASRQGARTEAFF.

V gene TRBV5-4 combines with J gene TRBJ1-6; 11 bases are a match to TRBD1. Germline values: CDR1 SGHNT, CDR2 YYREEE (reference sequence). This CDR3 is 14 amino acids long. With 3 bases clipped from V and 7 bases from J, the junction kept 0 bases outside the gene matches. As DNA, the CDR3 is TGTGCCAGCAGCTGGGACAGGGGGAATTCACCCCTCCACTTT. The encoded protein is CASSWDRGNSPLHF.

This chain uses TRBV7-2 with TRBJ2-4, with 8 bases identical to TRBD1. Germline loops: CDR1 SGHTA, CDR2 FQGNSA. The CDR3 consists of 14 residues. V shed 4 bases, J shed 7 bases, and the junction held 6 bases outside the gene matches. CDR3: CASSSTGQANIQYF. In DNA form, the CDR3 reads TGTGCCAGCAGCTCAACGGGACAGGCGAACATTCAGTACTTC.

The rearrangement uses TRBV4-2 and TRBJ2-3; 8 bases match TRBD2. This CDR3 spans 16 amino acids. In germline, CDR1 is LGHNA, CDR2 YNFKEQ. After removal of 3 bases from V and 4 bases from J, the junction contained 9 bases not matched to a gene. CDR3 in DNA: TGTGCCAGCAGCCAGATTAGCGGGGAGGGCCCAGATACGCAGTATTTT. Translated: CASSQISGEGPDTQYF.

This clone was counted a few times. The rearrangement uses TRBV9 and TRBJ2-7; possible D gene TRBD1, 6 bases. V was shortened by 0 bases and J by 5 bases, with 15 bases between the two germline ends. The germline CDR1 and CDR2 sequences are SGDLS and YYNGEE. This CDR3 is built from 15 residues. The CDR3 reads CASSVAWGPNDEQYF. CDR3 sequence (DNA): TGTGCCAGCAGCGTAGCGTGGGGGCCCAACGACGAGCAGTACTTC.

This chain connects TRBV7-9 to TRBJ2-2; maybe TRBD2 (6 bases). In germline, CDR1 is SEHNR, CDR2 FQNEAQ (reference sequence). V was trimmed by 4 bases and J by 4 bases, leaving 16 bases between them. The CDR3 is made up of 16 amino acids. The DNA of the CDR3 is TGTGCCAGCAGCTCGCGGGGCGGATTTGGCACCGGGGAGCTGTTTTTT. Translated: CASSSRGGFGTGELFF.

The V gene is TRBV21-1, the J gene TRBJ2-2; whether TRBD2, the table's D call, matches the DNA was not checked. TRBV21-1 is tagged as a pseudogene. The CDR3 has 14 amino acids. The CDR3 region is CASSKAGFSGELFF. Here the CDR3 DNA reads TGTGCCAGCAGCAAAGCCGGGTTTAGCGGGGAGCTGTTTTTT.

V gene TRBV6-6 combines with J gene TRBJ1-1; 8 positions agree with TRBD1. This CDR3 region has 13 residues. V gave up 6 bases and J gave up 0 bases; unmatched junction bases: 0. Germline-derived CDR1 and CDR2 are MNHNY and SVGAGI (reference sequence). The CDR3 region is CASRQGVNTEAFF. CDR3 DNA: TGTGCCAGCAGACAGGGGGTGAACACTGAAGCTTTCTTT.

This sequence joins TRBV25-1 and TRBJ2-3; 7 nucleotides align to TRBD2. This CDR3 contains 15 residues. V shed 3 bases and J 6 bases; nucleotides not matched to a gene: 9. CDR1 MGHDK and CDR2 SYGVNS come from the germline V gene. For the CDR3, the DNA is TGTGCCAGCAGTGATTATGGGACTACGCCCGATACGCAGTATTTT. It encodes CASSDYGTTPDTQYF. The full variable domain, rest sourced from reference TRBV25-1 and TRBJ2-3, is EADIYQTPRYLVIGTGKKITLECSQTMGHDKMYWYQQDPGMELHLIHYSYGVNSTEKGDLSSESTVSRIRTEHFPLTLESARPSHTSQYLCASSDYGTTPDTQYFGPGTRLTVL.

As regards this clone: One end of the junction does not line up with germline, which may come from a read error. The chain recombines TRBV6-6 with TRBJ2-2; the match to TRBD2 covers 8 bases. This CDR3 contains 16 residues. Germline values: CDR1 MNHNY, CDR2 SVGAGI (reference sequence). The CDR3 protein is CASSYPGGPNTGELLF. In DNA, the CDR3 is TGTGCCAGCAGTTACCCGGGAGGGCCGAACACCGGGGAGCTGCTTTTT.

This sequence joins TRBV11-1 and TRBJ1-2; the match to TRBD1 covers 8 bases. CDR1 is SGHAT, CDR2 FQDESV, per germline (reference sequence). This CDR3 is 14 amino acids long. J gave up 9 bases and V 5 bases, and 11 bases lay outside the gene matches. CDR3 protein: CASSGDRGGERYTF. In DNA, the CDR3 is TGTGCCAGCAGCGGAGACAGGGGAGGTGAGCGCTACACCTTC.

This clone was detected a few times. The V and J genes are TRBV5-1 and TRBJ2-5; 12 bases line up with TRBD2. The CDR3 is made up of 15 amino acids. V shed 4 bases and J 4 bases; nucleotides not matched to a gene: 5. Germline CDR1 reads SGHRS; CDR2 reads YFSETQ. CDR3 sequence (DNA): TGCGCCAGCAGCACCATACTAGCGGGGGGAGAGACCCAGTACTTC. Encoded protein: CASSTILAGGETQYF.

The CDR3 DNA is TGTGCCAGCGGGACACAGGTTGGAGAGACCCAGTACTTC. Translating it yields CASGTQVGETQYF. The V gene is TRBV6-5, the J gene TRBJ2-5; TRBD1 might be the D (6 bases). CDR1 is MNHEY and CDR2 is SVGAGI in the germline V gene. The CDR3 is made up of 13 amino acids. V was trimmed by 8 bases and J by 4 bases, leaving 14 bases between them.